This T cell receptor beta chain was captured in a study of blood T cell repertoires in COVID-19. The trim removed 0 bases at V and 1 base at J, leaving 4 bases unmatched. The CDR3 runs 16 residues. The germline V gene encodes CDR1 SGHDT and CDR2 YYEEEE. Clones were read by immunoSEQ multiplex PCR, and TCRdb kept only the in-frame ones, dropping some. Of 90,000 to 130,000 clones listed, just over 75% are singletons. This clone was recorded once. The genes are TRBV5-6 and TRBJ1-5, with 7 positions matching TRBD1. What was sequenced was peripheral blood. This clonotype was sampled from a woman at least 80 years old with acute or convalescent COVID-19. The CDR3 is CASSLAGGQSNQPQHF. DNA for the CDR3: TGTGCCAGCAGCTTGGCCGGGGGACAGAGCAATCAGCCCCAGCATTTT.